What follows are 15 T cell receptor beta chains derived from one specimen sequenced in a study of blood T cell repertoires in COVID-19. Repertoires were generated with immunoSEQ multiplex PCR, while TCRdb's copy carries only in-frame clones and drops some. The sample shows roughly 90,000 clones, about 85% of them seen only once. The sequenced material came from peripheral blood. These receptor sequences come from a human donor in a cohort sampled during active COVID-19.

This clone has just one count. This chain links TRBV6-6 with TRBJ1-1, with unresolved D. Germline V gene sequence: CDR1 MNHNY, CDR2 SVGAGI (reference sequence). Trimming stripped 6 bases from V and 10 bases from J, with 15 bases between. CDR3 length: 12 residues. The CDR3 coding sequence is TGTGCCAGCAGCCCTCCAGAGGTTGGAGCTTTCTTT. Protein sequence: CASSPPEVGAFF.

The chain has TRBV12-3 or TRBV12-4 and TRBJ2-1, with TRBD2 identical over 7 bases. The V segment lost 5 bases and the J segment 7 bases; nucleotides outside the gene matches: 2. The CDR3 has 12 amino acids. CDR3: CASSGLGNEQFF. CDR3 sequence (DNA): TGTGCCAGCAGTGGACTAGGGAATGAGCAGTTCTTC.

This clone was seen just once. This chain joins TRBV29-1 and TRBJ1-1; the D gene is possibly TRBD1 (6 bases). V was shortened by 5 bases and J by 1 base, with 14 bases between the two germline ends. Germline assignment: CDR1 SQVTM and CDR2 ANQGSEA. This CDR3 comprises 14 residues. The CDR3 region has the DNA TGCAGCGTTCTAGGGGGTAATGAGAACACTGAAGCTTTCTTT. As protein: CSVLGGNENTEAFF.

The chain combines TRBV7-2 with TRBJ1-6, with unresolved D. Looked up from germline, CDR1 is SGHTA and CDR2 is FQGNSA. The V gene lost 0 bases and the J gene lost 6 bases, with 6 bases spanning the gap. This CDR3 contains 14 residues. The CDR3 loop is CASSLAPVNSPLHF. For the CDR3, the DNA is TGTGCCAGCAGCTTAGCACCAGTTAATTCACCCCTCCACTTT.

J is TRBJ2-2 and V is TRBV19, with a tentative D call TRBD1 (6 bases). The germline CDR1 and CDR2 sequences are LNHDA and SQIVND (reference sequence). Trimming removed 7 bases at V and 6 bases at J, with 18 bases between. The length of the CDR3 is 15 residues. The CDR3 sequence is CASTPGLEGAGELFF. In nucleotides, the CDR3 is TGTGCCAGTACGCCCGGACTTGAGGGGGCCGGGGAGCTGTTTTTT. Drawing the rest from reference TRBV19 and TRBJ2-2, the complete variable domain is DGGITQSPKYLFRKEGQNVTLSCEQNLNHDAMYWYRQDPGQGLRLIYYSQIVNDFQKGDIAEGYSVSREKKESFPLTVTSAQKNPTAFYLCASTPGLEGAGELFFGEGSRLTVL.

The chain employs TRBV27 and TRBJ1-3; D perhaps matches TRBD1 (6 bases). Germline CDR1 MNHEY, CDR2 SMNVEV (reference sequence). Trimming removed 5 bases at V and 0 bases at J, with 11 bases between. This CDR3 contains 15 residues. The CDR3 sequence is CASSRRGLSGNTIYF. The CDR3 DNA sequence: TGTGCCAGCAGTCGCAGGGGCCTCTCTGGAAACACCATATATTTT.

The gene calls are TRBV6-2 or TRBV6-3 and TRBJ2-7, with TRBD2 identical over 14 bases. The CDR3 totals 18 residues. Germline CDR1 reads MNHEY; CDR2 reads SVGEGT. V shed 2 bases and J 2 bases; nucleotides not matched to a gene: 8. The CDR3 region has the DNA TGTGCCAGCAGTTACGGGGTGACTAGCGGGGGGGCCACCTACGAGCAGTACTTC. It translates to CASSYGVTSGGATYEQYF.

This clone was detected only a few times. J is TRBJ1-1 and V is TRBV28, with D possibly TRBD1 on 6 matching bases. The CDR3 is 16 amino acids. Looked up from germline, CDR1 is MDHEN and CDR2 is SYDVKM. V was pared by 5 bases and J by 0 bases, with 16 bases between. CDR3 loop: CASSPSPGQLNTEAFF. For the CDR3, the DNA is TGTGCCAGCAGTCCCTCCCCTGGACAGTTGAACACTGAAGCTTTCTTT.

The J gene is TRBJ1-6, the V gene TRBV4-2, with D perhaps TRBD1 (6 bases). Looked up from germline, CDR1 is LGHNA and CDR2 is YNFKEQ. The CDR3 sequence is 16 residues long. Trimming cost V 4 bases and J 5 bases, with 15 bases left between them. The CDR3 spells CASSPREGGNNSPLHF. Written as DNA, the CDR3 is TGTGCCAGCAGCCCCCGGGAGGGGGGAAATAATTCACCCCTCCACTTT.

The chain has TRBV19 and TRBJ1-5, with D perhaps matching TRBD1 (6 bases). CDR3 length: 16 residues. Germline assignment: CDR1 LNHDA and CDR2 SQIVND (reference sequence). V dropped 5 bases and J dropped 0 bases, with 14 bases sitting between them. The CDR3 sequence: CASSFYYRDSNQPQHF. In nucleotides, the CDR3 is TGTGCCAGTAGTTTCTACTACAGGGATAGCAATCAGCCCCAGCATTTT.

The V call is TRBV19, the J call TRBJ2-2, with TRBD2 identical over 7 bases. The CDR3 is 16 amino acids. V lost 3 bases and J lost 6; bases outside the gene matches: 10. Germline V gene sequence: CDR1 LNHDA, CDR2 SQIVND (reference sequence). The CDR3 DNA reads TGTGCCAGTAGTATGGATCTTGCGGGGAGGGCCGGGGAGCTGTTTTTT. Encoded protein: CASSMDLAGRAGELFF. Using reference TRBV19 and TRBJ2-2 for the parts outside the CDR3, the full variable domain is DGGITQSPKYLFRKEGQNVTLSCEQNLNHDAMYWYRQDPGQGLRLIYYSQIVNDFQKGDIAEGYSVSREKKESFPLTVTSAQKNPTAFYLCASSMDLAGRAGELFFGEGSRLTVL.

The chain links TRBV3-1 (or the pseudogene TRBV3-2) to TRBJ1-2, with D hard to call. The germline V gene encodes CDR1 LGHDT and CDR2 YNNKEL (reference sequence). V dropped 8 bases and J dropped 4 bases, with 17 bases sitting between them. The CDR3 runs to 14 residues. The DNA of the CDR3 is TGTGCCAGCCGCCCCGGGAGCCAGTCCTATGGCTACACCTTC. The encoded protein is CASRPGSQSYGYTF.

The chain has TRBV28 and TRBJ2-2; 7 bases are shared with TRBD2. The CDR3 has 14 residues. V was pared by 7 bases and J by 7 bases, with 9 bases of the junction left unmatched. CDR1 and CDR2 from the germline V gene are MDHEN and SYDVKM. DNA of the CDR3: TGTGCCAGCATGCGAGAGCGGGAAATCGGGGAGCTGTTTTTT. Translation: CASMREREIGELFF.

The J gene is TRBJ1-2, the V gene TRBV7-9; 9 bases line up with TRBD1. CDR1 and CDR2 (germline): SEHNR, FQNEAQ (reference sequence). The V and J ends lost 1 base and 8 bases, in that order; junction bases with no gene match: 8. This CDR3 has 15 amino acids. The CDR3 is CASSLERTGVWGYTF. Here the CDR3 DNA reads TGTGCCAGCAGCTTAGAACGGACAGGGGTGTGGGGCTACACCTTC.

CDR3 sequence (DNA): TGTGCCAGCAGTTACTCGGGCCTAGCGTCAAACACAGATACGCAGTATTTT. It specifies CASSYSGLASNTDTQYF. This chain connects TRBV6-2 or TRBV6-3 to TRBJ2-3, with a tentative D call TRBD2 (6 bases). Germline-derived CDR1 and CDR2 are MNHEY and SVGEGT. The length of the CDR3 is 17 residues. V lost 0 bases to trimming and J lost 2 bases, with 15 bases between them.